The rows below give T cell receptor beta chains drawn from one sample of a study of shared clonotypes between healthy human individuals. Only in-frame clones appear in the TCRdb table, and some are missing; sequencing was by immunoSEQ multiplex PCR. The repertoire has some 700,000 clones, 90% of them found once; the top ten carry 34%. Sequenced material: memory CD8+ T cells from PBMCs. The receptors were gathered from a man aged 18-30 years in good health. Some clones in this sample may be carry-over from other donors' samples. The CDR3 runs from the conserved cysteine through the conserved F or W. A D gene is named only where the DNA matches it firmly. Expanded clones get a size class; other rows say once, few or many, or leave the size out.

cdr3_length	clone_size	d_call	v_call	j_call	cdr3_aa	cdr3_nt
16	.	TRBD2	TRBV19	TRBJ2-2	CATLTVGAGSTGELFF	TGTGCCACACTGACAGTAGGAGCGGGAAGCACCGGGGAGCTGTTTTTT
15	once	.	TRBV29-1	TRBJ2-1	CSVEDRGKTYNEQFF	TGCAGCGTTGAAGATCGCGGGAAGACCTACAATGAGCAGTTCTTC
14	.	.	TRBV6-5	TRBJ2-1	CASSTGSAYNEQFF	TGTGCCAGCAGTACAGGGTCGGCCTACAATGAGCAGTTCTTC
13	.	.	TRBV6-5	TRBJ2-3	CASSHVRTDTQYF	TGTGCCAGCAGTCACGTCCGCACAGATACGCAGTATTTT
16	.	.	TRBV27	TRBJ2-2	CASSLYTRAPTGELFF	TGTGCCAGCAGTTTATACACCCGAGCGCCCACCGGGGAGCTGTTTTTT
15	once	TRBD2	TRBV19	TRBJ2-1	CASSSTSGPYNEQFF	TGTGCCAGTAGTAGTACTAGCGGACCCTACAATGAGCAGTTCTTC
15	.	TRBD1	TRBV9	TRBJ2-7	CASSRGTGEWDEQYF	TGTGCCAGCAGCAGAGGGACAGGGGAGTGGGACGAGCAGTACTTC
16	.	TRBD1	TRBV19	TRBJ1-4	CASSGDRDSNDEKLFF	TGTGCCAGTAGTGGAGACCGGGACAGTAACGATGAAAAACTGTTTTTT
14	many	.	TRBV7-8	TRBJ2-1	CATSLGQPYNEQFF	TGTGCCACCTCTTTAGGGCAGCCCTACAATGAGCAGTTCTTC
13	.	.	TRBV29-1	TRBJ2-3	CSVEQGPTDTQYF	TGCAGCGTTGAGCAGGGGCCGACAGATACGCAGTATTTT
14	.	.	TRBV27	TRBJ2-3	CASSFIDGTDTQYF	TGTGCCAGCAGTTTCATAGACGGTACAGATACGCAGTATTTT
13	.	TRBD1	TRBV29-1	TRBJ2-5	CSGTTGARETQYF	TGCAGCGGCACGACAGGGGCCCGGGAGACCCAGTACTTC
13	few	.	TRBV29-1	TRBJ1-1	CSVEDTPWTEAFF	TGCAGCGTCGAGGACACACCTTGGACTGAAGCTTTCTTT
15	.	TRBD2	TRBV7-6	TRBJ2-5	CASSFLAGTGETQYF	TGTGCCAGCAGCTTTTTAGCGGGTACCGGAGAGACCCAGTACTTC
15	.	TRBD1	TRBV7-9	TRBJ1-5	CASSLGQGGSQPQHF	TGTGCCAGCAGCTTAGGACAGGGGGGGAGTCAGCCCCAGCATTTT
13	.	.	TRBV7-9	TRBJ1-2	CASSLGDHYGYTF	TGTGCCAGCAGCTTAGGAGACCATTATGGCTACACCTTC
16	once	.	TRBV6-5	TRBJ2-2	CASSYSTGTYTGELFF	TGTGCCAGCAGTTACTCGACCGGGACCTACACCGGGGAGCTGTTTTTT
15	once	TRBD1	TRBV28	TRBJ1-5	CAIGKGAYSNQPQHF	TGTGCCATAGGTAAGGGGGCCTATAGCAATCAGCCCCAGCATTTT
11	.	TRBD1	TRBV19	TRBJ1-1	CASTQGAEAFF	TGTGCCAGTACCCAGGGGGCTGAAGCTTTCTTT
14	.	.	TRBV7-4	TRBJ1-2	CASSPLGGFYGYTF	TGTGCCAGCAGCCCACTAGGGGGGTTCTATGGCTACACCTTC
13	once	TRBD1	TRBV10-1	TRBJ2-7	CASSAGQYYEQYF	TGCGCCAGCAGTGCGGGACAGTACTACGAGCAGTACTTC
15	.	TRBD2	TRBV6-6	TRBJ2-7	CASINGWEGSYEQYF	TGTGCCAGCATAAATGGTTGGGAGGGCTCCTACGAGCAGTACTTC
16	.	TRBD1	TRBV19	TRBJ2-7	CASSIDLRGPSYEQYF	TGTGCCAGTAGTATAGATCTAAGGGGGCCCTCCTACGAGCAGTACTTC
14	.	.	TRBV19	TRBJ1-1	CASSPGTVNTEAFF	TGTGCCAGTAGCCCCGGGACGGTAAACACTGAAGCTTTCTTT
16	.	TRBD1	TRBV6-6	TRBJ2-1	CASRTGWTGGINEQFF	TGTGCCAGCAGGACGGGCTGGACAGGGGGAATCAATGAGCAGTTCTTC
14	once	TRBD1	TRBV6-5	TRBJ1-1	CASSYGTGSTEAFF	TGTGCCAGCAGTTACGGGACAGGGTCCACTGAAGCTTTCTTT
16	.	TRBD2	TRBV18	TRBJ2-1	CASSLTSGRTYNEQFF	TGTGCCAGCTCATTGACTAGCGGGAGGACGTACAATGAGCAGTTCTTC
15	.	.	TRBV6-1	TRBJ2-3	CASSEYRASTDTQYF	TGTGCCAGCAGTGAATACAGGGCGAGCACAGATACGCAGTATTTT
14	.	.	TRBV29-1	TRBJ1-3	CSVVFLGSGNTIYF	TGCAGCGTTGTATTTTTGGGGTCTGGAAACACCATATATTTT
16	.	TRBD1	TRBV2	TRBJ2-7	CASREVLAGGVYEQYF	TGTGCCAGCAGGGAAGTGCTGGCAGGGGGCGTCTACGAGCAGTACTTC
14	.	.	TRBV25-1	TRBJ1-2	CASSTFNSNYGYTF	TGTGCCAGCAGCACATTCAACTCTAACTATGGCTACACCTTC
12	.	.	TRBV7-9	TRBJ2-3	CASSFRADTQYF	TGTGCCAGCAGCTTTCGGGCAGATACGCAGTATTTT